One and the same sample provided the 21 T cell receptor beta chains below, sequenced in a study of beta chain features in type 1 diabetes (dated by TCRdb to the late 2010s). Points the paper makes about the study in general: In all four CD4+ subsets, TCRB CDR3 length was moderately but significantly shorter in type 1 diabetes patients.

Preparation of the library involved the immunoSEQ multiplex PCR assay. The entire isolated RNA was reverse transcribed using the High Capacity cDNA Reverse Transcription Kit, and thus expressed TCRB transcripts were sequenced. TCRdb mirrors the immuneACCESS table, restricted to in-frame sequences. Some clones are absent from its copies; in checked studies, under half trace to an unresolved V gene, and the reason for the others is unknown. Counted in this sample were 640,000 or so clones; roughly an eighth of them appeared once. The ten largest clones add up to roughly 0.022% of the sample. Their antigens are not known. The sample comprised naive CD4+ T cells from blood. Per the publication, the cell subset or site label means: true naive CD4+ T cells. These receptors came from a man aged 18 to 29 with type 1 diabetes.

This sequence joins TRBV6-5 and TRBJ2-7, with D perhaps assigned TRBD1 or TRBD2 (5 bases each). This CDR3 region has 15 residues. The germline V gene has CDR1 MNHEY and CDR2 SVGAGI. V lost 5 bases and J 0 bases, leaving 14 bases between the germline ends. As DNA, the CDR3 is TGTGCCAGCAGTGGGAACCGGGACGGCTCCTACGAGCAGTACTTC. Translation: CASSGNRDGSYEQYF.

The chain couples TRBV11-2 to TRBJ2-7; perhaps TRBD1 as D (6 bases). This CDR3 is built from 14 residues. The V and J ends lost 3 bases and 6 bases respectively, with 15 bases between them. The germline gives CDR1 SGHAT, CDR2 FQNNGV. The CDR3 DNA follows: TGTGCCAGCAGCTTCCCGGGACAACACCTCGAGCAGTACTTC. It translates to CASSFPGQHLEQYF.

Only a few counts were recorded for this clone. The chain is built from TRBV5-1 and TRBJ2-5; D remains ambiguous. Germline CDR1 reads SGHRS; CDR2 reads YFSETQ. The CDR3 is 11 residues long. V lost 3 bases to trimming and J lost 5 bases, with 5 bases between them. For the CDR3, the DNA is TGCGCCAGCAGCTCGCGGGAGACCCAGTACTTC. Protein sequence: CASSSRETQYF.

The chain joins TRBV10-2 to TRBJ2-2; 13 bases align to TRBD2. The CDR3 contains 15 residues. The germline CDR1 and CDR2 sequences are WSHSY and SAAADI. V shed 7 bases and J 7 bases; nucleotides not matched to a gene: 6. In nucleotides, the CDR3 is TGCGCCAGCATGACTAGCGGGGGGTTCGGCGGGGAGCTGTTTTTT. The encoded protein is CASMTSGGFGGELFF.

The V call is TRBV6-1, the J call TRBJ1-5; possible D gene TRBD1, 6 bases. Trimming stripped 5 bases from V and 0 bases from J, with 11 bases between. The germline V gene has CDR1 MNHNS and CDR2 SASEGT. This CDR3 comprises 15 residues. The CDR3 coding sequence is TGTGCCAGCAGTCAACAGGGTTATAGCAATCAGCCCCAGCATTTT. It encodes CASSQQGYSNQPQHF.

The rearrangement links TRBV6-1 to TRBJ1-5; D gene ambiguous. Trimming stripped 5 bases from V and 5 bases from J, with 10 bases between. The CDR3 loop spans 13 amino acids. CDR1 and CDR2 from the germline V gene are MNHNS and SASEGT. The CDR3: CASSNSKDQPQHF. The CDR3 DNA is TGTGCCAGCAGTAACTCCAAGGATCAGCCCCAGCATTTT.

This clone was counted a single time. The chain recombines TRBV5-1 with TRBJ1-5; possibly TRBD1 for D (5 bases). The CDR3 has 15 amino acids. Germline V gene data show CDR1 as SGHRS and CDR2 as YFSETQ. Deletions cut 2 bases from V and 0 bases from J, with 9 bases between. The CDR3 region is CASSLDSFSNQPQHF. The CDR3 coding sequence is TGCGCCAGCAGCTTAGACAGTTTTAGCAATCAGCCCCAGCATTTT.

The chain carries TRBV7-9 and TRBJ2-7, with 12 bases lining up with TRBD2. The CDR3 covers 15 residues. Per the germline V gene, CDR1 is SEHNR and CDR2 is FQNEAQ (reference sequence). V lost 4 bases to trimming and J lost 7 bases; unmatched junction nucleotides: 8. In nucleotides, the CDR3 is TGTGCCAGCAGCTCGACTAGCGGGGGAGTCCGGGAGCAGTACTTC. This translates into CASSSTSGGVREQYF.

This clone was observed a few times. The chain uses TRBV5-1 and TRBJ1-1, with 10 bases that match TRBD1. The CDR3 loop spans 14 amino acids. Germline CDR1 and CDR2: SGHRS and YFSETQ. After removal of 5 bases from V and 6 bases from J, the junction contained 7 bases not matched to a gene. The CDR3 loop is CASRVLDRGSEAFF. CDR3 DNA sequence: TGCGCCAGCAGGGTCCTGGACAGGGGGTCTGAAGCTTTCTTT.

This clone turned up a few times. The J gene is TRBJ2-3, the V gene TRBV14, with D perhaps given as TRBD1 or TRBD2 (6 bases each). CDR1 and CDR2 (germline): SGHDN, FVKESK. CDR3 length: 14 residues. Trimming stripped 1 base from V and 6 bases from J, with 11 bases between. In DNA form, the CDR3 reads TGTGCCAGCAGCCAAGTGGGGGGCCTGGATACGCAGTATTTT. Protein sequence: CASSQVGGLDTQYF.

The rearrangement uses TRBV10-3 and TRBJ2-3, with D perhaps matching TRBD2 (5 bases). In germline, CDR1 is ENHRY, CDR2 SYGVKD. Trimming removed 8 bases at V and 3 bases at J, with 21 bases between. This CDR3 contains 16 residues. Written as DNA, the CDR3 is TGTGCCATCGGGGAGACTCACCTAGTTGGTACAGATACGCAGTATTTT. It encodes CAIGETHLVGTDTQYF.

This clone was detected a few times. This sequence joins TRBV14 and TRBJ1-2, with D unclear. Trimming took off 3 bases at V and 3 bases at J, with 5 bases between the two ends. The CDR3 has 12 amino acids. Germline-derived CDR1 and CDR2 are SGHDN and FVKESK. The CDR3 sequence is CASSHLDYGYTF. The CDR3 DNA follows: TGTGCCAGCAGCCATCTTGACTATGGCTACACCTTC.

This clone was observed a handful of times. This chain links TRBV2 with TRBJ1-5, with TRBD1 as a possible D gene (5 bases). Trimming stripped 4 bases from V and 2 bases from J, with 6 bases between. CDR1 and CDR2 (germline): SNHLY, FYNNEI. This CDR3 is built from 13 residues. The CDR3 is CASSGRGNQPQHF. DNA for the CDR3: TGTGCCAGCAGTGGCAGGGGCAATCAGCCCCAGCATTTT.

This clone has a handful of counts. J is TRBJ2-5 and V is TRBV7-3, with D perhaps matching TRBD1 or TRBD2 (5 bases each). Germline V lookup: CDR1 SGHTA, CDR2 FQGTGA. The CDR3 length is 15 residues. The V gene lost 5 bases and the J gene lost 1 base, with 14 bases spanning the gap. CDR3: CASSPGSGIQETQYF. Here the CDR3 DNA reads TGTGCCAGCAGCCCAGGGTCGGGGATCCAAGAGACCCAGTACTTC.

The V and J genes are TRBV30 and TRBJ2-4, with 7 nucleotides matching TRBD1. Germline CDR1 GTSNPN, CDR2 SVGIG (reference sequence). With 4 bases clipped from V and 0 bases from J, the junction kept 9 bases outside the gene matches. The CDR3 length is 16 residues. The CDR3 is CAWIGQAGLAKNIQYF. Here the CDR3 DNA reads TGTGCCTGGATTGGACAGGCAGGATTAGCCAAAAACATTCAGTACTTC.

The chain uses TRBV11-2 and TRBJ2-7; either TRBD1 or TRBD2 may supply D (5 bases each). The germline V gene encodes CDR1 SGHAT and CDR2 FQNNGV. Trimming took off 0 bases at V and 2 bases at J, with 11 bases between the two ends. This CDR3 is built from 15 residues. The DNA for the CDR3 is TGTGCCAGCAGCTTAGATCTCGGGACCCCCTACGAGCAGTACTTC. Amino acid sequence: CASSLDLGTPYEQYF.

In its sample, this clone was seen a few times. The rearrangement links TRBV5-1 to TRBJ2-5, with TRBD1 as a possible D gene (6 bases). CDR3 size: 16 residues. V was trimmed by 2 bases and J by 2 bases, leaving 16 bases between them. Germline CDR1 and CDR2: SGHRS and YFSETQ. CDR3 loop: CASSLSGGHLQETQYF. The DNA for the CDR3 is TGCGCCAGCAGCTTAAGTGGGGGACACCTACAAGAGACCCAGTACTTC. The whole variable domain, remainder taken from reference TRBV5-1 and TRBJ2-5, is KAGVTQTPRYLIKTRGQQVTLSCSPISGHRSVSWYQQTPGQGLQFLFEYFSETQRNKGNFPGRFSGRQFSNSRSEMNVSTLELGDSALYLCASSLSGGHLQETQYFGPGTRLLVL.

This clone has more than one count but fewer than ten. This CDR3 reads CAWTNGAGYEKLFF. The DNA of the CDR3 is TGTGCCTGGACCAACGGGGCAGGGTATGAAAAACTGTTTTTT. The V and J genes are TRBV30 and TRBJ1-4; D perhaps matches TRBD1 (5 bases). This CDR3 is built from 14 residues. Germline V gives CDR1 GTSNPN, CDR2 SVGIG (reference sequence). V was trimmed by 4 bases and J by 6 bases, leaving 15 bases between them.

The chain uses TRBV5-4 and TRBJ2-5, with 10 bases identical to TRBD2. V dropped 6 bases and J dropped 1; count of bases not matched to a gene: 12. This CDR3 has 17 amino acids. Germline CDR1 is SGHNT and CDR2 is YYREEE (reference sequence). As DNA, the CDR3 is TGTGCCAGCACCCTGGGACTAGCGAGTTCAATCCAAGAGACCCAGTACTTC. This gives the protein CASTLGLASSIQETQYF. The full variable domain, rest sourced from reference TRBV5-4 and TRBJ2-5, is ETGVTQSPTHLIKTRGQQVTLRCSSQSGHNTVSWYQQALGQGPQFIFQYYREEENGRGNFPPRFSGLQFPNYSSELNVNALELDDSALYLCASTLGLASSIQETQYFGPGTRLLVL.

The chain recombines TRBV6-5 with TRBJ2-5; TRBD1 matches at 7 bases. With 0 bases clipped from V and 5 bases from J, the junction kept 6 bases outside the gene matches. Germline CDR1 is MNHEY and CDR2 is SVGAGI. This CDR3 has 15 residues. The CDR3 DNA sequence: TGTGCCAGCAGTTACTCGGAAGGGGGCGGGGAGACCCAGTACTTC. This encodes CASSYSEGGGETQYF.

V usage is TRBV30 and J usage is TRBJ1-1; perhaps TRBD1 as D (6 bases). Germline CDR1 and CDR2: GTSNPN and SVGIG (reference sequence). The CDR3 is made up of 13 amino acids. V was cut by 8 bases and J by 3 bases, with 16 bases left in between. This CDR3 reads CAAKTGMDTEAFF. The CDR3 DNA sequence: TGTGCCGCCAAAACAGGGATGGACACTGAAGCTTTCTTT.